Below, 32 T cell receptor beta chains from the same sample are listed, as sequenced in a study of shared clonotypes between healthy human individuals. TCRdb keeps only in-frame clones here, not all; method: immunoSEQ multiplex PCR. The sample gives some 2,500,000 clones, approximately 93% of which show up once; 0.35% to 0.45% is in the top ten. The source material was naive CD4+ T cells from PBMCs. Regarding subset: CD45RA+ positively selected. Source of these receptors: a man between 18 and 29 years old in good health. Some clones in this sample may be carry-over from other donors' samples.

The CDR3 loop reads CASSMGTGGFFEQYF. CDR3 bases: TGTGCCAGCTCGATGGGGACAGGGGGCTTTTTCGAGCAGTACTTC. This chain connects TRBV18 to TRBJ2-7; 12 nucleotides match TRBD1. CDR1 is KGHSH and CDR2 is LQKENI in the germline V gene. This CDR3 spans 15 amino acids. The V gene end was trimmed by 6 bases and the J gene end by 6 bases; junction bases not matched to a gene: 9.

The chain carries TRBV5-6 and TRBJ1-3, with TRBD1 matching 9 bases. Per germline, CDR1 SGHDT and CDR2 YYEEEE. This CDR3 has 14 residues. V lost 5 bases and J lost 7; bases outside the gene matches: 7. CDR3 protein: CASRRYTGGNTIYF. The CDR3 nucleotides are TGTGCCAGCAGGCGTTATACAGGGGGCAACACCATATATTTT.

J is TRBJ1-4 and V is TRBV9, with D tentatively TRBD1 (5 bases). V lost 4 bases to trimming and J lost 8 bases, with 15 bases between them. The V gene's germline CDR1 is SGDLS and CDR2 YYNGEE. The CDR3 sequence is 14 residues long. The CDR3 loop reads CASSPHDSSEKLFF. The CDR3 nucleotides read TGTGCCAGCAGCCCCCACGACAGTAGCGAAAAACTGTTTTTT.

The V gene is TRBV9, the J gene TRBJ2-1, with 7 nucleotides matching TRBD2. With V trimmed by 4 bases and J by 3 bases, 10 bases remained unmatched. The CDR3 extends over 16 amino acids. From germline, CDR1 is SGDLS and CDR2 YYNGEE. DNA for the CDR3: TGTGCCAGCAGCCTAGAGCTAGCGGCCTTCTACAATGAGCAGTTCTTC. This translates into CASSLELAAFYNEQFF.

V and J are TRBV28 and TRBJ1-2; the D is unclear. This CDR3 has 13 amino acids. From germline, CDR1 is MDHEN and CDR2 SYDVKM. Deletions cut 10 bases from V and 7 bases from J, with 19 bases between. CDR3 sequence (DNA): TGTGCCACCGCCTCTCGCTGGCCCGCTGGCTACACCTTC. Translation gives CATASRWPAGYTF.

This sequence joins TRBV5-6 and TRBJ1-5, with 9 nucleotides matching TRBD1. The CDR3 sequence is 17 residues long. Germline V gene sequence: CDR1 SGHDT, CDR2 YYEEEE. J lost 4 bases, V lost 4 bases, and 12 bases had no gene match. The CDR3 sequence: CASSMGTGFGQNQPQHF. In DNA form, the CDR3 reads TGTGCCAGCAGCATGGGGACAGGGTTCGGTCAAAATCAGCCCCAGCATTTT.

As DNA, the CDR3 is TGTGCCAGCAGTGAGGACAGGGAGAGCACTGAAGCTTTCTTT. This sequence encodes CASSEDRESTEAFF. The chain is built from TRBV2 and TRBJ1-1; 8 bases map to TRBD1. The CDR3 has 14 amino acids. CDR1 SNHLY and CDR2 FYNNEI come from the germline V gene. Losses at the gene ends were 3 bases for V and 4 bases for J; bases not matched to a gene: 4.

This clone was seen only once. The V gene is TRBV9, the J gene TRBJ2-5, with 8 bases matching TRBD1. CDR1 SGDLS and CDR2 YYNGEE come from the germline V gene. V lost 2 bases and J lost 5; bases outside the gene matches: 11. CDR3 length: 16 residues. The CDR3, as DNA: TGTGCCAGCAGCGTGGCGCCTCAGGGGGCGGAGGAGACCCAGTACTTC. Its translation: CASSVAPQGAEETQYF.

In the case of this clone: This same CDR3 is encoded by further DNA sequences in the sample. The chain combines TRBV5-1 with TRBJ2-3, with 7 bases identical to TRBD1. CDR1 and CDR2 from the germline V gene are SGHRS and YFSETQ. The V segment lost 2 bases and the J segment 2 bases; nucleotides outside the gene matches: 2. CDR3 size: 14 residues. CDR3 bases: TGCGCCAGCAGCTTAACAGGGGACACAGATACGCAGTATTTT. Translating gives CASSLTGDTDTQYF.

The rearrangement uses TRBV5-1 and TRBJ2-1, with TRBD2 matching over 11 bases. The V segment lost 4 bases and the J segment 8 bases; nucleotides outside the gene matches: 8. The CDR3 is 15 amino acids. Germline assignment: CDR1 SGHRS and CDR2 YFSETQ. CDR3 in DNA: TGCGCCAGCAGCGCACTAGCGGGAGTTTTGGATGAGCAGTTCTTC. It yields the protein CASSALAGVLDEQFF. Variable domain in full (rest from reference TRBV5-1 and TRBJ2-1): KAGVTQTPRYLIKTRGQQVTLSCSPISGHRSVSWYQQTPGQGLQFLFEYFSETQRNKGNFPGRFSGRQFSNSRSEMNVSTLELGDSALYLCASSALAGVLDEQFFGPGTRLTVL.

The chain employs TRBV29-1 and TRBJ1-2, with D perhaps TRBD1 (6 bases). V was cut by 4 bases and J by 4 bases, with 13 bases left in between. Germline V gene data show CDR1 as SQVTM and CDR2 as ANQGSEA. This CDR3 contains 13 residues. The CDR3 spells CSVAPTGPYGYTF. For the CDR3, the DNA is TGCAGCGTTGCCCCGACAGGTCCCTATGGCTACACCTTC.

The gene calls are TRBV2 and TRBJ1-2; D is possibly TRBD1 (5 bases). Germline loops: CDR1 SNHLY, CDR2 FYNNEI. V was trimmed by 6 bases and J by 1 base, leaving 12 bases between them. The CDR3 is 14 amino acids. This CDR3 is CASSRDGVNYGYTF. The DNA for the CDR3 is TGTGCCAGCAGCCGGGACGGTGTTAACTATGGCTACACCTTC.

CDR3 nucleotides: TGTGCCAGCAGTTCGGCTGGGGCCAACGTCCTGACTTTC. This translates into CASSSAGANVLTF. This sequence joins TRBV6-1 and TRBJ2-6; D is undetermined. Trimming pared 5 bases from V and 2 bases from J, leaving 4 bases between. The CDR3 has 13 residues. CDR1 and CDR2 (germline): MNHNS, SASEGT.

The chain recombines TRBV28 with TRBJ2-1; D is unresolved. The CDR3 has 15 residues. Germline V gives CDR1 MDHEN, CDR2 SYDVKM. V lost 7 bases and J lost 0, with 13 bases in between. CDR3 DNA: TGTGCCAGCACCAGCGTGCCCAGCTCCTACAATGAGCAGTTCTTC. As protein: CASTSVPSSYNEQFF.

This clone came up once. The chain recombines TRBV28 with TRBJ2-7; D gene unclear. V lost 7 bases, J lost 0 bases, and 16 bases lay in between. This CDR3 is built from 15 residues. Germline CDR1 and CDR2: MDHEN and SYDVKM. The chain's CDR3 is CASTSGSLTSYEQYF. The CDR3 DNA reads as TGTGCCAGCACCTCGGGCTCGCTGACCTCCTACGAGCAGTACTTC.

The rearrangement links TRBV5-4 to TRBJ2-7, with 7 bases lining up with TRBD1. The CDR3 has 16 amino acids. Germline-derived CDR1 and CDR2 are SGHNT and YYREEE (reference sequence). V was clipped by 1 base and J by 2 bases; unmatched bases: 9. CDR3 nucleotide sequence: TGTGCCAGCAGCTTGCCCATTGGACAGGTGGCCTACGAGCAGTACTTC. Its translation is CASSLPIGQVAYEQYF. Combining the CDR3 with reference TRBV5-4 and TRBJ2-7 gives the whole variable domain ETGVTQSPTHLIKTRGQQVTLRCSSQSGHNTVSWYQQALGQGPQFIFQYYREEENGRGNFPPRFSGLQFPNYSSELNVNALELDDSALYLCASSLPIGQVAYEQYFGPGTRLTVT.

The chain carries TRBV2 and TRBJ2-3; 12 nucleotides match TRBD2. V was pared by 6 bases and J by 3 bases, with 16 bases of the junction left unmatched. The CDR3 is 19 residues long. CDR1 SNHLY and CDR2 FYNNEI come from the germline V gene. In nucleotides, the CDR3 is TGTGCCAGCAGGGGGCTCGCGACTAGCGGGAGTAGTCGGACAGATACGCAGTATTTT. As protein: CASRGLATSGSSRTDTQYF.

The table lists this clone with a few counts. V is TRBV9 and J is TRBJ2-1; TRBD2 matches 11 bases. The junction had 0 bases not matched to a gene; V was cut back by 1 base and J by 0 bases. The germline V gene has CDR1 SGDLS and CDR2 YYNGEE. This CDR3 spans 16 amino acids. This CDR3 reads CASSVTSGSSYNEQFF. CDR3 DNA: TGTGCCAGCAGCGTAACTAGCGGGAGCTCCTACAATGAGCAGTTCTTC.

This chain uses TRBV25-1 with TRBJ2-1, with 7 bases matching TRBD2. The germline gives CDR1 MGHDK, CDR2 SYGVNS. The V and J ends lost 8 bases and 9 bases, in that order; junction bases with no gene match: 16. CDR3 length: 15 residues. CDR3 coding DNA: TGTGCCAGCGCCCGGGCTAGCGGCGTCTTGGGTGAGCAGTTCTTC. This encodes CASARASGVLGEQFF.

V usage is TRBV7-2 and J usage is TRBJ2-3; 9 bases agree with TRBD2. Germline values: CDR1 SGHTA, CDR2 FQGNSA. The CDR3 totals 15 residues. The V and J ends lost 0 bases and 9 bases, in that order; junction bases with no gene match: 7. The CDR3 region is CASSLAVAGVRTQYF. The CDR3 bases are TGTGCCAGCAGCTTAGCGGTAGCGGGGGTCAGGACGCAGTATTTT.

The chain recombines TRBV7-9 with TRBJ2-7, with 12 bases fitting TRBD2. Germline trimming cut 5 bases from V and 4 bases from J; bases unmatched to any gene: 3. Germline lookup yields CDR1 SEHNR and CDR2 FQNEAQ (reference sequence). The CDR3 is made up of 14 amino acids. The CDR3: CASSRTSGVYEQYF. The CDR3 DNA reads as TGTGCCAGCAGCCGGACTAGCGGGGTATACGAGCAGTACTTC.

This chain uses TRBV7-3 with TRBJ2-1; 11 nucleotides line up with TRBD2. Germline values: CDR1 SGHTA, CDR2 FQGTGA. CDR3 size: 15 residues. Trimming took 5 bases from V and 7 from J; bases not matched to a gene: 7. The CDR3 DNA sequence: TGTGCCAGCAGCGCCACCGGGACTAGCGGTAATGAGCAGTTCTTC. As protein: CASSATGTSGNEQFF. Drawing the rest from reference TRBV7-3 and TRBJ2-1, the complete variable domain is GAGVSQTPSNKVTEKGKYVELRCDPISGHTALYWYRQSLGQGPEFLIYFQGTGAADDSGLPNDRFFAVRPEGSVSTLKIQRTERGDSAVYLCASSATGTSGNEQFFGPGTRLTVL.

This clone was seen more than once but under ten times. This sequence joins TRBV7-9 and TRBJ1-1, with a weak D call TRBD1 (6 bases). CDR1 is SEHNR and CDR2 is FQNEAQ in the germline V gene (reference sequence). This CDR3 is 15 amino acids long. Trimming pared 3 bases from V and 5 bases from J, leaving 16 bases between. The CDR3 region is CASSFTGFEWTEAFF. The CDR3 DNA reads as TGTGCCAGCAGCTTCACAGGGTTTGAGTGGACTGAAGCTTTCTTT.

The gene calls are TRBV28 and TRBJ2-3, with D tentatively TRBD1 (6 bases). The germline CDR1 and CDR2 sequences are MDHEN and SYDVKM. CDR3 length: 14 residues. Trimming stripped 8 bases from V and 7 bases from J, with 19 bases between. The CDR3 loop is CASGPWDMKNTQYF. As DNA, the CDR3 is TGTGCCAGCGGCCCTTGGGACATGAAAAATACGCAGTATTTT.

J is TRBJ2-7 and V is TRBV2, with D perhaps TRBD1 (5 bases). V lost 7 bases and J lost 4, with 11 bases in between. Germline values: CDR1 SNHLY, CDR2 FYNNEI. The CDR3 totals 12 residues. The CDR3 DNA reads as TGTGCCAGCACTGACAGAGCATACGAGCAGTACTTC. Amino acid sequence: CASTDRAYEQYF.

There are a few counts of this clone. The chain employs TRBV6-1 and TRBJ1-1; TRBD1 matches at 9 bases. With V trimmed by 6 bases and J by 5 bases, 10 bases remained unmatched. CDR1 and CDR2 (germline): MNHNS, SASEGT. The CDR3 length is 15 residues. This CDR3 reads CASSPHVGTGTEAFF. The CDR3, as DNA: TGTGCCAGCAGCCCCCATGTAGGGACAGGGACTGAAGCTTTCTTT.

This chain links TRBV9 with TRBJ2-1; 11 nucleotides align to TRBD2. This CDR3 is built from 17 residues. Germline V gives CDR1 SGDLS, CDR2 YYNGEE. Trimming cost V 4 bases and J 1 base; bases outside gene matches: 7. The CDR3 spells CASSFPGTSGSYNEQFF. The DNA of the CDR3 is TGTGCCAGCAGCTTTCCCGGGACTAGCGGTTCCTACAATGAGCAGTTCTTC.

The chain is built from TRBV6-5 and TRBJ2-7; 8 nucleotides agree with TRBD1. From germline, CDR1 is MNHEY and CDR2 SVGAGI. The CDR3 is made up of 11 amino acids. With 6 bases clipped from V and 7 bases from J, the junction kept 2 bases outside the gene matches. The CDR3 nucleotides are TGTGCCAGCAGCACAGGGGGGGAGCAGTACTTC. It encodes CASSTGGEQYF.

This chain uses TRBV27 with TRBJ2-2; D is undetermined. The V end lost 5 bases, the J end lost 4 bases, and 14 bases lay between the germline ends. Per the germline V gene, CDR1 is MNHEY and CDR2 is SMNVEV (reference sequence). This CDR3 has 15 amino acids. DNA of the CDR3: TGTGCCAGCAGTAATTCTACACCCGTCACCGGGGAGCTGTTTTTT. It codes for CASSNSTPVTGELFF.

This CDR3 is CSIPRGDSSYNEQFF. Here the CDR3 DNA reads TGCAGCATCCCCCGTGGGGATTCCTCCTACAATGAGCAGTTCTTC. This sequence joins TRBV29-1 and TRBJ2-1; no reliable D call. There are 15 residues in the CDR3. Looked up from germline, CDR1 is SQVTM and CDR2 is ANQGSEA. V was cut by 8 bases and J by 0 bases, with 17 bases left in between.

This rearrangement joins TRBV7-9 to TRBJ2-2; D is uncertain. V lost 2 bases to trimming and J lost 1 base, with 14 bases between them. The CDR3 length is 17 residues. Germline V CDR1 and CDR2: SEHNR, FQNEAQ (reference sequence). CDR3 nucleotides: TGTGCCAGCAGCTTAAATTTAGCCAGAAAGAACACCGGGGAGCTGTTTTTT. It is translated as CASSLNLARKNTGELFF.

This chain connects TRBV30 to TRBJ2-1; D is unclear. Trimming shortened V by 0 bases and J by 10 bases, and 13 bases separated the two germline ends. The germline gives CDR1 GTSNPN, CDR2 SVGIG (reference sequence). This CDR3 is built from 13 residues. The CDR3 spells CAWSVIVAHEQFF. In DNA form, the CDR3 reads TGTGCCTGGAGTGTAATCGTGGCTCACGAGCAGTTCTTC. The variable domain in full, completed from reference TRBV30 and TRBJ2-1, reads SQTIHQWPATLVQPVGSPLSLECTVEGTSNPNLYWYRQAAGRGLQLLFYSVGIGQISSEVPQNLSASRPQDRQFILSSKKLLLSDSGFYLCAWSVIVAHEQFFGPGTRLTVL.